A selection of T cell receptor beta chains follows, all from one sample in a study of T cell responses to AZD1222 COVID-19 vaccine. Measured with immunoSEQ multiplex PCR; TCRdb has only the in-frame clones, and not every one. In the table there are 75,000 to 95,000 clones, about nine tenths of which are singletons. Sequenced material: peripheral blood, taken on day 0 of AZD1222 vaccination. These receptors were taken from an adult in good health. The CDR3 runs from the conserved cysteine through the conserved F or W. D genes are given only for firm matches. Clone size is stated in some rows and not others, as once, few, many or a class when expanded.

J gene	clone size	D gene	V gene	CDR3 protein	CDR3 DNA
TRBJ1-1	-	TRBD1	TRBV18	CASSLQGDTEAFF	TGTGCCAGCTCACTACAGGGGGACACTGAAGCTTTCTTT
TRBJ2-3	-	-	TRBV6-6	CASRGTSTDTQYF	TGTGCCAGCAGGGGGACTAGCACAGATACGCAGTATTTT
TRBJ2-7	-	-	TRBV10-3	CARMVYPYEQYF	TGTGCCAGGATGGTTTACCCGTACGAGCAGTACTTC
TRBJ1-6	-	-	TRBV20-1	CSASHRLDNSPLHF	TGCAGTGCTAGTCATCGGCTGGATAATTCACCCCTCCACTTT
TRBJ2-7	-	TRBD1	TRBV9	CASSGQGRGEQYF	TGTGCCAGCAGCGGACAGGGGCGGGGCGAGCAGTACTTC
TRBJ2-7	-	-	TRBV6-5	CASIPDRDSYLEQYF	TGTGCCAGCATCCCCGACCGGGACTCATATCTCGAGCAGTACTTC
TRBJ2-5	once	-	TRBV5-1	CASSLAFVAEGRETQYF	TGCGCCAGCAGCTTGGCCTTTGTTGCGGAAGGTCGAGAGACCCAGTACTTC
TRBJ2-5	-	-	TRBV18	CASSSNRETQYF	TGTGCCAGCTCAAGCAACCGAGAGACCCAGTACTTC
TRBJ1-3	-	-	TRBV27	CASSFGQSGNTIYF	TGTGCCAGCAGCTTCGGACAGTCTGGAAACACCATATATTTT
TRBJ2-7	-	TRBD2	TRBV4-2	CASSQVGTSGGAYEQYF	TGTGCCAGCAGCCAAGTAGGGACTAGCGGGGGGGCCTACGAGCAGTACTTC
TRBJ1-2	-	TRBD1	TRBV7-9	CASSSQGNYGYTF	TGTGCCAGCAGTTCACAGGGGAACTATGGCTACACCTTC
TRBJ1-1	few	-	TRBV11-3	CASSLFGGAPNTEAFF	TGTGCCAGCAGCTTGTTTGGGGGGGCTCCTAACACTGAAGCTTTCTTT
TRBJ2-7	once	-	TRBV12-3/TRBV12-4	CASSLAGRYEQYF	TGTGCCAGCAGTTTAGCCGGTCGCTACGAGCAGTACTTC
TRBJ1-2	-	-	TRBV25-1	CASSEFEGYTF	TGTGCCAGCAGTGAATTCGAAGGCTACACCTTC
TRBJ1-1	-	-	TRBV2	CASRGDGNTEAFF	TGTGCCAGCAGAGGGGACGGGAACACTGAAGCTTTCTTT
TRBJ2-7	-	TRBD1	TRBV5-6	CASSSDPGQGSYEQYF	TGTGCCAGCAGCTCAGATCCGGGACAGGGAAGCTACGAGCAGTACTTC
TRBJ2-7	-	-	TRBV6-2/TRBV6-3	CASSYRSADSYEQYF	TGTGCCAGCAGTTACCGCTCAGCGGACTCCTACGAGCAGTACTTC
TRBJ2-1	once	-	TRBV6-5	CASRYRLSYEQFF	TGTGCCAGCAGGTACAGGTTATCTTATGAGCAGTTCTTC
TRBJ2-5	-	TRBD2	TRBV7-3	CASSRTSDGTQYF	TGTGCCAGCAGTCGGACTAGCGATGGGACCCAGTACTTC
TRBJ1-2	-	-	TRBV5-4	CASSSAGGNYGYTF	TGTGCCAGCAGCTCCGCCGGGGGGAACTATGGCTACACCTTC
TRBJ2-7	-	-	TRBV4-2	CASSVFPYEQYF	TGTGCCAGCAGCGTATTCCCATACGAGCAGTACTTC
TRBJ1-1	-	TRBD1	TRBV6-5	CASSYDGTGHNTEAFF	TGTGCCAGCAGTTACGATGGGACAGGCCATAACACTGAAGCTTTCTTT
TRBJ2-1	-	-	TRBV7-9	CASSPRRIDEQFF	TGTGCCAGCAGCCCCCGAAGAATAGATGAGCAGTTCTTC
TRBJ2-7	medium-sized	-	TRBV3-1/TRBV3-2	CASSLANSYEQYF	TGTGCCAGCAGCCTGGCTAACTCCTACGAGCAGTACTTC
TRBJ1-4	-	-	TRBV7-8	CASSLVGTTNEKLFF	TGTGCCAGCAGCTTAGTCGGCACAACTAATGAAAAACTGTTTTTT
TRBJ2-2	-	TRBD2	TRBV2	CASSRSGGLNTGELFF	TGTGCCAGCAGTCGTAGCGGGGGCCTGAACACCGGGGAGCTGTTTTTT
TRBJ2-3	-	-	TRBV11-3	CASKVSSGGDTQYF	TGTGCCAGCAAGGTTTCGTCAGGCGGAGATACGCAGTATTTT
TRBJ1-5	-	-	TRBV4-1	CASSQVGYGSAEDQPQHF	TGCGCCAGCAGCCAAGTCGGATACGGGTCCGCAGAGGATCAGCCCCAGCATTTT
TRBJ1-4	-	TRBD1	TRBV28	CASSPSGGLNEKLFF	TGTGCCAGCAGTCCCTCAGGGGGCCTGAATGAAAAACTGTTTTTT
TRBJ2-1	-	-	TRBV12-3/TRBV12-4	CATRDLNNEQFF	TGTGCCACCCGGGACCTTAACAATGAGCAGTTCTTC
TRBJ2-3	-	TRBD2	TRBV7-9	CASSLGRTGGSTDTQYF	TGTGCCAGCAGTCTAGGGCGTACGGGGGGATCAACAGATACGCAGTATTTT
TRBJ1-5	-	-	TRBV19	CASSQEGRLNQPQHF	TGTGCCAGTAGCCAAGAGGGACGGCTAAATCAGCCCCAGCATTTT
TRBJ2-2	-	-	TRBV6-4	CASSPGGGTGELFF	TGTGCCAGCAGCCCCGGGGGCGGTACCGGGGAGCTGTTTTTT
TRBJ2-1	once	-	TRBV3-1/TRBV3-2	CASTQADYNEQFF	TGTGCCAGCACCCAGGCGGACTACAATGAGCAGTTCTTC
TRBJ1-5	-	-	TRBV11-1	CASSLGAGDQPQHF	TGTGCCAGCAGCTTAGGGGCAGGGGACCAGCCCCAGCATTTT
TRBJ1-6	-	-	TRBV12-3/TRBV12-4	CASSTDGNSPLHF	TGTGCCAGCAGTACTGACGGAAATTCACCCCTCCACTTT
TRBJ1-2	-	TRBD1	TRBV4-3	CASSPGTVNYGYTF	TGCGCCAGCAGCCCAGGGACAGTCAACTATGGCTACACCTTC
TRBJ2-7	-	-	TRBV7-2	CASSFGRVGSYEQYF	TGTGCCAGCAGCTTCGGCAGGGTAGGATCCTACGAGCAGTACTTC
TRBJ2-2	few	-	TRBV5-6	CASSGGGNNRVTGELFF	TGTGCCAGCAGCGGAGGGGGAAATAACAGGGTTACCGGGGAGCTGTTTTTT
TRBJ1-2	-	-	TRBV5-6	CASSFVQAPNYGYTF	TGTGCCAGCAGCTTTGTGCAGGCCCCTAACTATGGCTACACCTTC
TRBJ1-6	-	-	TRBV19	CASSILLAQGGTRNSPLHF	TGTGCCAGTAGTATCCTTCTAGCCCAGGGCGGTACTCGAAATTCACCCCTCCACTTT
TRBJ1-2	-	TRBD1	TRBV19	CASSIGDRASFGYTF	TGTGCCAGTAGTATCGGGGACAGGGCATCTTTTGGCTACACCTTC
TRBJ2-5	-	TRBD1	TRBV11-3	CASSLDRGLGETQYF	TGTGCCAGCAGCTTAGACAGGGGGCTGGGTGAGACCCAGTACTTC
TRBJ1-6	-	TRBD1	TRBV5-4	CASTPGTANSPLHF	TGTGCCAGCACCCCTGGGACAGCTAATTCACCCCTCCACTTT
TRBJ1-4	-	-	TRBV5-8	CASSLPRSNEKLFF	TGTGCCAGCAGCCTACCACGGAGCAATGAAAAACTGTTTTTT
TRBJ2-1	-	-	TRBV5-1	CASSLMGRANYNEQFF	TGCGCCAGCAGCTTGATGGGCAGGGCAAACTACAATGAGCAGTTCTTC
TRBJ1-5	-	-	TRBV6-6	CASNKDQPQHF	TGTGCCAGCAATAAAGATCAGCCCCAGCATTTT
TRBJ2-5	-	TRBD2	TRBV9	CASSRGLAKETQYF	TGTGCCAGCAGCCGGGGACTAGCCAAAGAGACCCAGTACTTC
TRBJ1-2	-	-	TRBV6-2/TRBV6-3	CASSYAGANGYTF	TGTGCCAGCAGTTACGCGGGGGCGAATGGCTACACCTTC
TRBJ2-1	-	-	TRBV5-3	CARSLKRLGQPKAYNEQFF	TGTGCCAGAAGCTTAAAGAGACTAGGGCAACCCAAAGCCTACAATGAGCAGTTCTTC
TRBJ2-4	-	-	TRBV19	CASSISGLGAKNIQYF	TGTGCCAGTAGTATTTCGGGGCTCGGGGCCAAAAACATTCAGTACTTC